The source of this T cell receptor beta chain is a study of persistence of HIV-infected CD4 T cells. The libraries were made with immunoSEQ version 4 in survey mode. TCRdb keeps only in-frame clones here, not all; method: immunoSEQ multiplex PCR. The table lists about 40,000 clones, 75% to 85% of them singletons, with 14% in the top ten. An overlapping HIV-1 Gag peptide pool stimulated these cells at 0.95 to 1 ug/peptide/mL. Sorted nonresponding memory CD4+ T cells were CD40L-negative, CD69-negative, CD45RO-high. V was pared by 6 bases and J by 1 base, with 7 bases of the junction left unmatched. Germline V CDR1 and CDR2: LNHDA, SQIVND (reference sequence). There are 16 residues in the CDR3. On this clone: Its antigen is as yet unknown.

This receptor was identified in an adult man with HIV who was CMV-seropositive. The chain has TRBV19 and TRBJ1-5; 9 positions agree with TRBD1. The source material was CD4+ T cells sorted from PBMCs after approximately 19-hour stimulation, sampled from a patient who received antiretroviral therapy. The CDR3: CASSTWGTGSNQPQHF. DNA for the CDR3: TGTGCCAGTAGCACCTGGGGGACAGGGAGCAATCAGCCCCAGCATTTT.